What follows are 20 T cell receptor beta chains derived from one specimen sequenced in a study of OX40 agonist ivuxolimab in advanced cancers. Using immunoSEQ multiplex PCR, the repertoire was profiled, and TCRdb retains in-frame clones only, with some absent. This table holds more than 35,000 clones, approximately 80% found once. Source: CD4+ or CD8+ T cells sorted from blood, taken in a trial of the OX40 agonist ivuxolimab. The source of these receptors is an adult with an advanced solid tumor such as melanoma, head and neck, liver or kidney cancer.

In its sample, this clone was seen a few times. The genes are TRBV2 and TRBJ2-3; 8 nucleotides agree with TRBD2. The CDR3 length is 15 residues. J was trimmed by 2 bases and V by 7 bases; bases with no gene match: 8. The germline V gene has CDR1 SNHLY and CDR2 FYNNEI. For the CDR3, the DNA is TGTGCCAGCAAAGGGCGGGGGGCTCCCACAGATACGCAGTATTTT. Protein product: CASKGRGAPTDTQYF.

V and J are TRBV6-5 and TRBJ2-7, with 11 bases lining up with TRBD1. V shed 6 bases, J shed 12 bases, and the junction held 4 bases outside the gene matches. Looked up from germline, CDR1 is MNHEY and CDR2 is SVGAGI. This CDR3 region has 11 residues. The CDR3 loop reads CASRGTGGWYV. In DNA, the CDR3 is TGTGCCAGCAGAGGGACAGGGGGATGGTACGTC.

This clone was seen more than once but under ten times. The chain combines TRBV12-5 with TRBJ1-5, with a tentative D call TRBD1 (5 bases). The CDR3 is 14 amino acids. V lost 2 bases and J 7 bases, leaving 12 bases between the germline ends. Per germline, CDR1 LGHNT and CDR2 FRNRAP. CDR3 DNA sequence: TGTGCTAGTGGTTTGATGCAGGGTCAACAGCCCCAGCATTTT. It specifies CASGLMQGQQPQHF.

This chain joins TRBV5-1 and TRBJ2-2; weak D call: TRBD2 (5 bases). Per the germline V gene, CDR1 is SGHRS and CDR2 is YFSETQ. The CDR3 has 16 residues. The V end lost 0 bases, the J end lost 8 bases, and 17 bases lay between the germline ends. In nucleotides, the CDR3 is TGCGCCAGCAGCTTGGGAGAGAGGTCTAGCACTGGGGAGCTGTTTTTT. It yields the protein CASSLGERSSTGELFF.

V usage is TRBV4-1 and J usage is TRBJ2-5, with TRBD1 matching over 9 bases. Trimming removed 2 bases from V and 5 bases from J; junction bases left unmatched: 6. Germline CDR1 reads MGHRA; CDR2 reads YSYEKL. The CDR3 runs 15 residues. CDR3 DNA sequence: TGCGCCAGCAGCCAACGTACAGGGGGCGGGGAGACCCAGTACTTC. Its protein product is CASSQRTGGGETQYF.

In DNA, the CDR3 is TGTGCCACCAGCAGAGATCGGGGACACAACACTGAAGCTTTCTTT. Its protein is CATSRDRGHNTEAFF. The chain employs TRBV15 and TRBJ1-1; perhaps TRBD1 as D (6 bases). With 0 bases removed from V and 2 bases from J, the gap between germline ends came to 10 bases. The CDR3 runs 15 residues. The V gene's germline CDR1 is LNHNV and CDR2 YYDKDF (reference sequence).

The CDR3 bases are TGTGCCAGCAAAATCCGGCCAGATAGCAATCAGCCCCAGCATTTT. It encodes CASKIRPDSNQPQHF. The chain recombines TRBV2 with TRBJ1-5; no clear D. This CDR3 is 15 amino acids long. V was shortened by 7 bases and J by 0 bases, with 13 bases between the two germline ends. Germline V gives CDR1 SNHLY, CDR2 FYNNEI.

This chain uses TRBV5-1 with TRBJ1-4; D perhaps matches TRBD1 (5 bases). V gave up 0 bases and J gave up 4 bases, with 10 bases separating them. Germline values: CDR1 SGHRS, CDR2 YFSETQ. This CDR3 contains 15 residues. CDR3 residues: CASSLANGGNEKLFF. Here the CDR3 DNA reads TGCGCCAGCAGCTTGGCCAACGGGGGTAATGAAAAACTGTTTTTT.

V is TRBV6-5 and J is TRBJ2-1; D not certain. Germline V gene data show CDR1 as MNHEY and CDR2 as SVGAGI. The CDR3 runs to 13 residues. V lost 0 bases, J lost 7 bases, and 7 bases lay in between. CDR3 loop: CASSYSLINEQFF. CDR3 sequence (DNA): TGTGCCAGCAGTTACTCGCTAATTAATGAGCAGTTCTTC.

V usage is TRBV10-3 and J usage is TRBJ1-2, with D maybe TRBD1 (6 bases). CDR3 length: 11 residues. The ends were cut back, 3 bases at V and 11 bases at J, with 10 bases in the middle. The germline V gene has CDR1 ENHRY and CDR2 SYGVKD. The CDR3 region has the DNA TGTGCCATCAGTGATGGACAGTTTTACACCTTC. Translation: CAISDGQFYTF.

This rearrangement joins TRBV7-9 to TRBJ2-3; 15 nucleotides agree with TRBD2. Germline V lookup: CDR1 SEHNR, CDR2 FQNEAQ (reference sequence). Trimming at V came to 1 base and at J to 3 bases, leaving 2 bases not matched to a gene. The CDR3 runs to 17 residues. DNA for the CDR3: TGTGCCAGCAGCTTAGGGACTAGCGGGGGGGCTACAGATACGCAGTATTTT. It is translated as CASSLGTSGGATDTQYF. The full variable domain, in which reference TRBV7-9 and TRBJ2-3 provide the parts outside the CDR3, is DTGVSQNPRHKITKRGQNVTFRCDPISEHNRLYWYRQTLGQGPEFLTYFQNEAQLEKSRLLSDRFSAERPKGSFSTLEIQRTEQGDSAMYLCASSLGTSGGATDTQYFGPGTRLTVL.

The rearrangement links TRBV5-6 to TRBJ1-2, with 9 positions matching TRBD1. The CDR3 is 14 residues long. The V segment lost 3 bases and the J segment 7 bases; nucleotides outside the gene matches: 7. Germline assignment: CDR1 SGHDT and CDR2 YYEEEE. The CDR3 sequence is CASSYRDRVSGYTF. CDR3 nucleotide sequence: TGTGCCAGCAGCTACCGGGACAGGGTTTCTGGCTACACCTTC.

This clone appeared once. The rearrangement uses TRBV2 and TRBJ1-5; D is perhaps TRBD1 (5 bases). The CDR3 is 13 residues long. Between the trimmed V and J ends, which lost 7 bases and 4 bases, there was a span of 11 bases. The germline gives CDR1 SNHLY, CDR2 FYNNEI. The CDR3 DNA reads TGTGCCAGCACCCGGGACTTTAATCAGCCCCAGCATTTT. Residues: CASTRDFNQPQHF.

The chain links TRBV13 to TRBJ2-5; D unclear. The DNA end is a closer match to TRBJ2-7, so the J assignment may be wrong. The CDR3 length is 13 residues. The germline CDR1 and CDR2 sequences are PRHDT and FYEKMQ (reference sequence). This chain's CDR3 is CASSFRRAYEQYF. The CDR3 nucleotides read TGTGCCAGCAGCTTTAGACGGGCCTACGAGCAGTACTTC.

The J gene is TRBJ2-2, the V gene TRBV5-1; TRBD1 aligns across 8 bases. The junction had 5 bases not matched to a gene; V was cut back by 1 base and J by 0 bases. Germline V CDR1 and CDR2: SGHRS, YFSETQ. This CDR3 is 17 amino acids long. The CDR3 here is CASSLTRTGPNTGELFF. The CDR3 nucleotides are TGCGCCAGCAGCTTGACGCGGACAGGGCCGAACACCGGGGAGCTGTTTTTT.

The rearrangement joins TRBV29-1 to TRBJ2-3; D is ambiguous. V lost 3 bases and J 0 bases, leaving 13 bases between the germline ends. There are 15 residues in the CDR3. The germline gives CDR1 SQVTM, CDR2 ANQGSEA. The CDR3 sequence: CSVETGLASTDTQYF. CDR3 DNA sequence: TGCAGCGTTGAGACCGGTTTAGCAAGCACAGATACGCAGTATTTT.

Concerning this clone: One junction end does not reproduce the germline sequence, and a read error may be involved. The V and J genes are TRBV2 and TRBJ2-5, with 10 bases fitting TRBD1. Germline V lookup: CDR1 SNHLY, CDR2 FYNNEI. The CDR3 contains 12 residues. CDR3 bases: TGTGCCAGCAGTGGACAGGGGGCTATGGGTAACTTC. This gives the protein CASSGQGAMGNF.

DNA of the CDR3: TGTGCCAGCAGCTTCGGATCAGGATTCGCTGAAGCTTTCTTT. Its translation is CASSFGSGFAEAFF. The V call is TRBV5-6, the J call TRBJ1-1, with D uncertain. CDR1 and CDR2 from the germline V gene are SGHDT and YYEEEE. V lost 2 bases to trimming and J lost 6 bases, with 14 bases between them. This CDR3 is built from 14 residues.

CDR3 amino acids: CASFAPAKNIQYF. The CDR3 DNA sequence: TGTGCCAGCTTCGCTCCGGCCAAAAACATTCAGTACTTC. The chain joins TRBV5-5 to TRBJ2-4; no clear D. V gave up 7 bases and J gave up 1 base, with 9 bases separating them. The CDR3 length is 13 residues. CDR1 and CDR2 from the germline V gene are SGHKS and YYEKEE (reference sequence). Filled out from reference TRBV5-5 and TRBJ2-4, the complete variable domain reads DAGVTQSPTHLIKTRGQQVTLRCSPISGHKSVSWYQQVLGQGPQFIFQYYEKEERGRGNFPDRFSARQFPNYSSELNVNALLLGDSALYLCASFAPAKNIQYFGAGTRLSVL.

J is TRBJ2-2 and V is TRBV6-6; either TRBD1 or TRBD2 may fit D (5 bases each). CDR1 and CDR2 from the germline V gene are MNHNY and SVGAGI (reference sequence). Trimming stripped 10 bases from V and 1 base from J, with 13 bases between. This CDR3 is built from 14 residues. The CDR3 loop is CAILEGWNTGELFF. The CDR3 DNA reads TGTGCCATACTAGAGGGGTGGAACACCGGGGAGCTGTTTTTT.